This TCR beta chain was identified during a study of T cell clonotyping in hematopoietic cell transplantation. About this clone itself: As yet, its antigen is unknown.

Study findings and constraints: Few recipient clonotypes overlapped donors; over 95% were de novo at given depth. Broader posttransplant TCR repertoire diversity was predicted by graft donor and pretransplant recipient Inverse Simpson Index values. No sorting was done, leaving CD4 and CD8 contributions mixed.

Some clones are missing from TCRdb's copy, which holds only in-frame ones; the method was immunoSEQ multiplex PCR. In the table there are roughly 30,000 clones, under 90% of which are singletons. Time point indicated: recipient sample about 28 days before transplant, after cytoreduction. The CDR3 is 10 residues long. Per the germline V gene, CDR1 is WNHNN and CDR2 is SYGVQD (reference sequence). V shed 8 bases and J shed 5 bases, with 6 bases lying between them. The receptor's source is a man aged 40-49 years with acute myeloid leukemia. Some clones in this sample may be carry-over from other donors' samples. The chain links TRBV10-1 to TRBJ2-5, with D hard to call. This specimen consisted of peripheral blood mononuclear cells, obtained before stem cell transplant. The CDR3 region is CASVEETQYF. The CDR3 nucleotides are TGCGCCAGCGTCGAGGAGACCCAGTACTTC.